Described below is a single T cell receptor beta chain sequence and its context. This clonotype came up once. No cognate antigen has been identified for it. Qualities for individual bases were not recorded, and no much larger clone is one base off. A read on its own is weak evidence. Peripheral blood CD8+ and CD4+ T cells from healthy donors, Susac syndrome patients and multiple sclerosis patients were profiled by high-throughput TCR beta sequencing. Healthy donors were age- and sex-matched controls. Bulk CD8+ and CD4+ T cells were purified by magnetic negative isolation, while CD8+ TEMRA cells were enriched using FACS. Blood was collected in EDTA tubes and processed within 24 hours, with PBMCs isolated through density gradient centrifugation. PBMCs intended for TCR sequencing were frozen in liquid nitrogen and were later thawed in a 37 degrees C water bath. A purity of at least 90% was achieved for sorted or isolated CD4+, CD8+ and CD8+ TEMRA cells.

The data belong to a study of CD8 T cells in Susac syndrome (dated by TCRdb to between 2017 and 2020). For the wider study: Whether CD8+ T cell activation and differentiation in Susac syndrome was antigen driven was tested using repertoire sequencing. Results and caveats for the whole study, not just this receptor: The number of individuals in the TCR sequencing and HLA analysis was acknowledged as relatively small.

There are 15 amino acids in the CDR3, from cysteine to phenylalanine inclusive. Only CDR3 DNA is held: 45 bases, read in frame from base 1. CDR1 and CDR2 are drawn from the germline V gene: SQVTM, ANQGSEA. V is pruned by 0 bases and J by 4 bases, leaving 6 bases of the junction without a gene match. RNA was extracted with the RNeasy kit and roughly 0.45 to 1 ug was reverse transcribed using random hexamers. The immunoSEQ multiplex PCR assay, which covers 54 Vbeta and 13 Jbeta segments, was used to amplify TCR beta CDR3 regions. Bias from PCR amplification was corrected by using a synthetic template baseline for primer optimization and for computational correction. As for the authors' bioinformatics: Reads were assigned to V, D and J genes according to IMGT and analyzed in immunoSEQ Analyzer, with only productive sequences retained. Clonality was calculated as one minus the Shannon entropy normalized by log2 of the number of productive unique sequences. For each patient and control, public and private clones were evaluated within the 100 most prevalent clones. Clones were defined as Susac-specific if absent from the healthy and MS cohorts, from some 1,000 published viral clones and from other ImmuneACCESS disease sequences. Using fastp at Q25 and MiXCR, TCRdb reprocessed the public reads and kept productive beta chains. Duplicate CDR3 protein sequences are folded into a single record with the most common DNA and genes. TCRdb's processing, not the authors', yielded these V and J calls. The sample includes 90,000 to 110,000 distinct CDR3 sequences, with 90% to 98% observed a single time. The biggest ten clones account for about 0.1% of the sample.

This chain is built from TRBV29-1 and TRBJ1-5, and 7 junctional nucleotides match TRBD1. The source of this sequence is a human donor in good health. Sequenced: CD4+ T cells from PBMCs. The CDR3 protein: CSVEDNRGINQPQHF. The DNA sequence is TGCAGCGTTGAAGATAACAGGGGTATTAATCAGCCCCAGCATTTT.